This TCR beta chain originates from a study of T cells expressing NK-cell markers. In the study overall: Researchers got TCR beta repertoires out of sorted CD3+CD56+NKG2C+, CD3+CD56+NKG2C- and CD3+CD56-NKG2C+ T cells.

Study-wide results and caveats: Each of six donors carried dominant NKG2C+ clonotypes accounting for about 1.0-8% of CD8+ T cells. Expanded NKG2C+ T cell clones had unclear HCMV specificity.

Notes on this clonotype: The antigen remains undetermined.

After re-calling the 5' RACE reads, TCRdb lists one entry per CDR3 protein, DNA absent. The ten top clones account for roughly 10%, within a sample of about 390,000 distinct CDR3 sequences. The receptor's source is a woman in her forties or fifties in good health. The source material was blood T cells: a sorted CD56 or NKG2C T cell subset, CD4+ or CD8+ T cells, or bulk PBMC T cells (not recorded which).

The CDR3 protein is CSARDGAGSNTEAFF. The chain joins TRBV20-1 to TRBJ1-1. The CDR3 totals 15 residues. Germline CDR1 DFQATT, CDR2 SNEGSKA (reference sequence).